The entry below gives a single T cell receptor beta chain sequence along with its context. What it recognizes is unknown. The CDR3 spans 13 residues. Germline values: CDR1 SNHLY, CDR2 FYNNEI. V lost 6 bases and J 3 bases, leaving 12 bases between the germline ends. This specimen comes from a study of tumor-infiltrating lymphocytes in localized non-small cell lung cancer. Overall study: The cohort mixed smokers and never-smokers, several histologies, and some post-neoadjuvant-chemotherapy samples.

Study-wide results and caveats: Available tissue quantity limited TCR sequencing to a patient subset. Different pieces of the same tissue went to different assays, confounding technical variation with intratumor heterogeneity.

Measured with immunoSEQ multiplex PCR; TCRdb has only the in-frame clones, and not every one. Here the sample spans roughly 15,000 clones, approximately 80% being singletons. The chain is built from TRBV2 and TRBJ2-7; TRBD2 might be the D (5 bases). This receptor was identified in a human donor with non-small cell lung cancer. Material for sequencing was uninvolved lung tissue not adjacent to the tumor. The CDR3 sequence is CASSLDGGYEQYF. The CDR3 nucleotides read TGTGCCAGCAGCCTGGACGGAGGCTACGAGCAGTACTTC.